This record covers a single TCR beta chain. Its antigen remains unidentified. The data derive from a study of shared clonotypes between healthy human individuals. As for the study in general: Three plates each covered CD4 naive and memory; CD8 naive two, CD8 memory one.

Findings and limits, study-wide: Among the subsets, naive ones generally showed larger estimated richness than memory ones. All-four-donor shared clonotypes had higher generation probabilities than non-shared clonotypes did.

Some clones are missing from TCRdb's copy, which holds only in-frame ones; the method was immunoSEQ multiplex PCR. The table lists about 990,000 clones, about 84% of them singletons. Trimming left V 1 base short and J 8 bases short, with 14 bases between. CDR1 and CDR2 from the germline V gene are SEHNR and FQNEAQ (reference sequence). This CDR3 region has 14 residues. Sequencing was carried out using memory CD4+ T cells from PBMCs. Subset denoted: CD45RA-negative fraction. The TCR sequence derives from a man between 18 and 29 years old in good health. Some clones in this sample may be carry-over from other donors' samples. This chain connects TRBV7-9 to TRBJ1-1; D gene uncertain. The CDR3 nucleotides are TGTGCCAGCAGCTTAGGCTCTGGGGTCGGGGAAGCTTTCTTT. Protein sequence: CASSLGSGVGEAFF.